These T cell receptor beta chains were read from a single sample in a study of blood T cell repertoires in COVID-19. The table came from immunoSEQ multiplex PCR; TCRdb's copy has only in-frame clones and leaves some out. Of under 300,000 clones listed, approximately 86% are singletons. Sample: peripheral blood. Receptor source: a human donor in a cohort sampled during active COVID-19. Both conserved end residues are part of each CDR3. Fields, in order: J gene, V gene, D gene, clone size, CDR3 protein, CDR3 DNA. D genes are given only for firm matches. Not all rows give a size; the values are once, few, many and, for expanded clones, a class.

>TRBJ2-3|TRBV5-8|TRBD1|.
CASSSGQDSTDTQYF
TGTGCCAGCAGCTCGGGACAGGACAGCACAGATACGCAGTATTTT
>TRBJ1-1|TRBV6-1|.|.
CASSEALREAFF
TGTGCCAGCAGTGAAGCTCTACGTGAAGCTTTCTTT
>TRBJ1-6|TRBV5-1|.|few
CASSLSQGSSPLHF
TGCGCCAGCAGCTTGTCCCAGGGATCTTCACCCCTCCACTTT
>TRBJ2-7|TRBV11-2|.|.
CASREEEDYEQYF
TGTGCCAGCAGAGAGGAAGAGGACTACGAGCAGTACTTC
>TRBJ1-3|TRBV5-4|TRBD1|.
CASSPTTGGGNTIYF
TGTGCCAGCAGCCCAACGACAGGGGGAGGAAACACCATATATTTT
>TRBJ2-5|TRBV7-6|TRBD2|.
CASSLLAGAQETQYF
TGTGCCAGCAGCTTACTAGCGGGGGCCCAAGAGACCCAGTACTTC
>TRBJ2-1|TRBV5-1|.|once
CASGPGSNYNEQFF
TGCGCCAGCGGGCCGGGGTCTAACTACAATGAGCAGTTCTTC
>TRBJ1-4|TRBV7-9|.|.
CASSFQTGLATNEKLFF
TGTGCCAGCAGCTTCCAAACAGGGCTTGCAACTAATGAAAAACTGTTTTTT
>TRBJ2-7|TRBV4-2|TRBD2|.
CASSPQDSGSYEQYF
TGTGCCAGCAGCCCCCAGGATAGCGGGAGTTACGAGCAGTACTTC
>TRBJ1-1|TRBV27|TRBD1|.
CASSARQGMNTEAFF
TGTGCCAGCAGTGCAAGACAGGGGATGAACACTGAAGCTTTCTTT